The 17 T cell receptor beta chains below all came from one sample that was sequenced in a study of cytomegalovirus exposure and HLA in healthy donors. The PCR used 60 Vbeta and 13 Jbeta primers. The assay was immunoSEQ multiplex PCR, and TCRdb's table has in-frame clones only and misses some. This sample's table has tens of thousands of clones. Sequencing was done on a sample of PBMCs. The source of these receptors is a man between 50 and 59 years old in good health and CMV-seronegative.

For the CDR3, the DNA is TGTGCCAGCAGCCCCCATAGATCTAGCGGGGGTCTTAGCACAGATACGCAGTATTTT. Protein product: CASSPHRSSGGLSTDTQYF. The genes are TRBV5-4 and TRBJ2-3; TRBD2 agrees at 10 bases. The CDR3 sequence is 19 residues long. V was pared by 4 bases and J by 0 bases, with 14 bases of the junction left unmatched. Germline V gene lookup returns CDR1 SGHNT and CDR2 YYREEE (reference sequence).

Of note for this clone: Relative to the germline gene, one junction end is altered; a read error may explain this. Other DNA sequences of this sample code for an identical CDR3. The V and J genes are TRBV7-2 and TRBJ1-2; no reliable D call. Germline lookup yields CDR1 SGHTA and CDR2 FQGNSA. The CDR3 loop spans 14 amino acids. DNA of the CDR3: TGTGCCAGCAGTTTAGATGGGAGGCAAAATGGCTACACCTTC. Residues: CASSLDGRQNGYTF.

The genes are TRBV6-5 and TRBJ1-1; 7 bases agree with TRBD1. This CDR3 comprises 14 residues. Germline loops: CDR1 MNHEY, CDR2 SVGAGI. Losses at the gene ends were 6 bases for V and 0 bases for J; bases not matched to a gene: 4. CDR3 sequence reads: CASRNRGLNTEAFF. The CDR3 DNA reads TGTGCCAGCAGGAACAGGGGACTGAACACTGAAGCTTTCTTT.

The genes are TRBV19 and TRBJ2-5, with TRBD2 identical over 7 bases. The ends lost 5 bases at V and 1 base at J; junction bases unmatched: 4. This CDR3 spans 14 amino acids. The germline V gene has CDR1 LNHDA and CDR2 SQIVND (reference sequence). CDR3 bases: TGTGCCAGTAGTCGACTAGCAGTCCAAGAGACCCAGTACTTC. This encodes CASSRLAVQETQYF.

The chain joins TRBV7-2 to TRBJ2-5, with TRBD2 identical over 8 bases. The CDR3 spans 15 residues. Germline CDR1 and CDR2: SGHTA and FQGNSA. V trimming: 0 bases; J trimming: 7 bases; junction bases outside the gene matches: 7. In DNA, the CDR3 is TGTGCCAGCAGCTTAGCGCGGGGGGACCTGGGGACCCAGTACTTC. The encoded protein is CASSLARGDLGTQYF.

The chain joins TRBV30 to TRBJ1-2; D perhaps matches TRBD1 (6 bases). The V end was cut by 5 bases, the J end by 1 base, with 11 bases between. CDR1 is GTSNPN and CDR2 is SVGIG in the germline V gene (reference sequence). The CDR3 has 13 amino acids. CDR3: CAWEYRVNYGYTF. CDR3 bases: TGTGCCTGGGAATACAGGGTTAACTATGGCTACACCTTC. Variable domain in full (rest from reference TRBV30 and TRBJ1-2): SQTIHQWPATLVQPVGSPLSLECTVEGTSNPNLYWYRQAAGRGLQLLFYSVGIGQISSEVPQNLSASRPQDRQFILSSKKLLLSDSGFYLCAWEYRVNYGYTFGSGTRLTVV.

The chain combines TRBV7-2 with TRBJ2-1; TRBD1 matches 10 bases. Trimming cost V 1 base and J 0 bases; bases outside gene matches: 3. Germline values: CDR1 SGHTA, CDR2 FQGNSA. The CDR3 runs to 17 residues. In DNA, the CDR3 is TGTGCCAGCAGCTTAGGGGGACAGGGGAGCTCCTACAATGAGCAGTTCTTC. It specifies CASSLGGQGSSYNEQFF.

This chain's CDR3 is CATSRDSPYEQYF. CDR3 nucleotide sequence: TGTGCCACCAGCAGGGACTCTCCCTACGAGCAGTACTTC. This chain uses TRBV15 with TRBJ2-7; D is possibly TRBD2 (5 bases). Germline values: CDR1 LNHNV, CDR2 YYDKDF (reference sequence). There are 13 residues in the CDR3. V was shortened by 3 bases and J by 2 bases, with 8 bases between the two germline ends.

The V and J genes are TRBV18 and TRBJ2-5, with 8 bases fitting TRBD1. The J call may be in error: the DNA end matches TRBJ2-7 better. The CDR3 runs to 14 residues. The germline V gene has CDR1 KGHSH and CDR2 LQKENI. CDR3 amino acids: CASSPWQGADEQYF. CDR3 bases: TGTGCCAGCTCACCTTGGCAGGGGGCCGACGAGCAGTACTTC.

V usage is TRBV18 and J usage is TRBJ2-7; TRBD2 might be the D (6 bases). Looked up from germline, CDR1 is KGHSH and CDR2 is LQKENI. The CDR3 runs to 12 residues. Deletions cut 1 base from V and 12 bases from J, with 13 bases between. Here the CDR3 DNA reads TGTGCCAGCTCACCACGGCACGCGGGGCTGTACTTC. Its protein is CASSPRHAGLYF.

The V call is TRBV18, the J call TRBJ1-4; the match to TRBD1 covers 8 bases. Germline V gene lookup returns CDR1 KGHSH and CDR2 LQKENI. The trim removed 6 bases at V and 8 bases at J, leaving 5 bases unmatched. This CDR3 spans 13 amino acids. CDR3 amino acids: CASSPGQEEKLFF. CDR3 in DNA: TGTGCCAGCTCCCCGGGACAGGAAGAAAAACTGTTTTTT.

This chain uses TRBV5-1 with TRBJ2-7; tentatively, D is TRBD2 (5 bases). CDR1 and CDR2 from the germline V gene are SGHRS and YFSETQ. Between the trimmed V and J ends, which lost 1 base and 7 bases, there was a span of 9 bases. The CDR3 runs 12 residues. Written as DNA, the CDR3 is TGCGCCAGCAGCTTGTTCTCGGGGGAGCAGTACTTC. Its protein product is CASSLFSGEQYF.

To note about this clone: An end of the junction does not agree with germline; a read error may underlie this. The V gene is TRBV7-7, the J gene TRBJ2-2; 12 positions agree with TRBD2. Per germline, CDR1 SSHAT and CDR2 FNYEAQ (reference sequence). The CDR3 runs to 16 residues. CDR3 residues: CASSRLAGANTGELFF. DNA for the CDR3: TGTGCTAGCAGCAGACTAGCGGGGGCGAACACCGGGGAGCTGTTTTTT.

The DNA of the CDR3 is TGTGCCATCAGTGAGTTTGTCGGGGGGACCCAAGAGACCCAGTACTTC. Translating it yields CAISEFVGGTQETQYF. This chain uses TRBV10-3 with TRBJ2-5, with 7 positions matching TRBD2. Germline trimming cut 1 base from V and 1 base from J; bases unmatched to any gene: 6. From germline, CDR1 is ENHRY and CDR2 SYGVKD. The CDR3 length is 16 residues.

The J gene is TRBJ2-7, the V gene TRBV7-9, with 11 bases aligning to TRBD2. Germline V lookup: CDR1 SEHNR, CDR2 FQNEAQ (reference sequence). This CDR3 has 17 amino acids. Germline trimming cut 3 bases from V and 1 base from J; bases unmatched to any gene: 8. The CDR3: CASSFLAGGRASYEQYF. CDR3 sequence (DNA): TGTGCCAGCAGCTTTCTAGCGGGGGGCCGGGCATCCTACGAGCAGTACTTC.

The chain carries TRBV7-3 and TRBJ1-2; 7 bases agree with TRBD1. In germline, CDR1 is SGHTA, CDR2 FQGTGA. The CDR3 sequence is 14 residues long. V lost 1 base, J lost 8 bases, and 7 bases stayed unmatched. DNA of the CDR3: TGTGCCAGCAGCTTAAACCAGGGACAGTCGGGCTACACCTTC. It yields the protein CASSLNQGQSGYTF.

CDR3 bases: TGTGCCAGCTCACCATCATCAGGGGCGCATGAGCAGTTCTTC. Residues: CASSPSSGAHEQFF. This sequence joins TRBV18 and TRBJ2-1, with a weak D call TRBD1 (6 bases). V lost 2 bases and J lost 8, with 13 bases in between. Germline-derived CDR1 and CDR2 are KGHSH and LQKENI. The CDR3 covers 14 residues.